A single sample gave rise to the 30 T cell receptor beta chains below, sequenced in a study of cytotoxic CD8 clonotypes in ibrutinib-treated CLL. The protocol was immunoSEQ multiplex PCR, while the TCRdb copy is restricted to in-frame clones and leaves out a portion. The sample shows 200,000 to 250,000 clones, 75% to 80% of them seen only once. This specimen was PBMCs, taken after 12 months of ibrutinib treatment. These receptors were taken from a human donor with chronic lymphocytic leukemia.

The chain employs TRBV18 and TRBJ1-2, with TRBD1 matching over 8 bases. Germline V gene lookup returns CDR1 KGHSH and CDR2 LQKENI. J lost 8 bases, V lost 2 bases, and 13 bases had no gene match. The CDR3 contains 16 residues. The CDR3 bases are TGTGCCAGCTCACCAAATTTCGGACAGGGTCCCCGCGGCTACACCTTC. Translation gives CASSPNFGQGPRGYTF.

In regard to this clone: Additional DNA sequences in this sample encode the identical CDR3. The chain is built from TRBV6-5 and TRBJ1-1; D ambiguous. The V and J ends lost 0 bases and 0 bases respectively, with 8 bases between them. Germline loops: CDR1 MNHEY, CDR2 SVGAGI. The CDR3 contains 15 residues. The CDR3 loop is CASSYSGRLNTEAFF. The CDR3 coding sequence is TGTGCCAGCAGTTACTCGGGGAGATTGAACACTGAAGCTTTCTTT.

The chain couples TRBV5-4 to TRBJ1-2, with 8 bases matching TRBD1. Germline V CDR1 and CDR2: SGHNT, YYREEE (reference sequence). The CDR3 totals 16 residues. With V trimmed by 4 bases and J by 4 bases, 12 bases remained unmatched. The CDR3 spells CASSLSPGGFVYGYTF. CDR3 coding DNA: TGTGCCAGCAGCCTGAGCCCAGGGGGCTTCGTCTATGGCTACACCTTC.

The chain uses TRBV11-2 and TRBJ1-1, with TRBD1 matching 8 bases. From germline, CDR1 is SGHAT and CDR2 FQNNGV. The CDR3 loop spans 15 amino acids. V was clipped by 3 bases and J by 1 base; unmatched bases: 4. Written as DNA, the CDR3 is TGTGCCAGCAGCTTCAGGGGGCGGGGGAACACTGAAGCTTTCTTT. This codes for CASSFRGRGNTEAFF.

This clone has more than one count but fewer than ten. V is TRBV4-2 and J is TRBJ2-7, with 8 bases that match TRBD2. Trimming removed 1 base from V and 2 bases from J; junction bases left unmatched: 1. Germline values: CDR1 LGHNA, CDR2 YNFKEQ. CDR3 length equals 14 residues. Written as DNA, the CDR3 is TGTGCCAGCAGCCAAGGAGCGGGAGCCTACGAGCAGTACTTC. Translating gives CASSQGAGAYEQYF.

J is TRBJ2-3 and V is TRBV19; TRBD1 agrees at 7 bases. V shed 5 bases, J shed 6 bases, and the junction held 11 bases outside the gene matches. In germline, CDR1 is LNHDA, CDR2 SQIVND (reference sequence). The CDR3 consists of 15 residues. CDR3 in DNA: TGTGCCAGTAGTCTTACACAGGGGTTGGCGGATACGCAGTATTTT. It codes for CASSLTQGLADTQYF.

The V and J genes are TRBV5-1 and TRBJ1-1; no clear D gene. CDR3 length: 14 amino acids. Germline V gene lookup returns CDR1 SGHRS and CDR2 YFSETQ. V was clipped by 4 bases and J by 0 bases, with 10 bases between them. CDR3 coding DNA: TGCGCCAGCAGCCTAGCTTCAGTGAACACTGAAGCTTTCTTT. It yields the protein CASSLASVNTEAFF.

The CDR3 region has the DNA TGTGCCAGCAAGCGGACAGCGTACGCCGGGGAGCTGTTTTTT. Residues: CASKRTAYAGELFF. The rearrangement links TRBV27 to TRBJ2-2; D possibly corresponds to TRBD1 (6 bases). The V gene lost 7 bases and the J gene lost 6 bases, with 15 bases spanning the gap. In germline, CDR1 is MNHEY, CDR2 SMNVEV (reference sequence). CDR3 length equals 14 residues.

This clone was counted only a few times. The chain uses TRBV11-2 and TRBJ2-3; D is possibly TRBD1 or TRBD2 (5 bases each). The CDR3 length is 15 residues. Deletions cut 6 bases from V and 3 bases from J, with 16 bases between. In germline, CDR1 is SGHAT, CDR2 FQNNGV. The CDR3 DNA is TGTGCCAGCAGGCCAGGGAACTTAGCGACAGATACGCAGTATTTT. Protein sequence: CASRPGNLATDTQYF. The entire variable domain, with the rest obtained from reference TRBV11-2 and TRBJ2-3, is as follows: EAGVAQSPRYKIIEKRQSVAFWCNPISGHATLYWYQQILGQGPKLLIQFQNNGVVDDSQLPKDRFSAERLKGVDSTLKIQPAKLEDSAVYLCASRPGNLATDTQYFGPGTRLTVL.

The chain employs TRBV4-2 and TRBJ2-1, with TRBD2 matching over 11 bases. This CDR3 is built from 16 residues. Germline CDR1 LGHNA, CDR2 YNFKEQ. After removal of 1 base from V and 4 bases from J, the junction contained 3 bases not matched to a gene. The CDR3 sequence is CASSQAGTSGYNEQFF. CDR3 bases: TGTGCCAGCAGCCAAGCCGGGACTAGCGGATACAATGAGCAGTTCTTC.

The chain recombines TRBV7-9 with TRBJ1-6; D is possibly TRBD1 (6 bases). Trimming pared 1 base from V and 10 bases from J, leaving 17 bases between. Germline loops: CDR1 SEHNR, CDR2 FQNEAQ (reference sequence). This CDR3 region has 16 residues. The CDR3 sequence is CASSLEGGAGHSPLHF. DNA for the CDR3: TGTGCCAGCAGCTTAGAGGGGGGTGCGGGACACTCACCCCTCCACTTT.

A word on this clone: This sample also contains other DNA sequences that code for the same CDR3. V gene TRBV2 combines with J gene TRBJ2-1; D remains unclear. V gave up 7 bases and J gave up 3 bases, with 4 bases separating them. This CDR3 contains 11 residues. Germline V CDR1 and CDR2: SNHLY, FYNNEI. CDR3 coding DNA: TGTGCCAGCACCCTCTACAATGAGCAGTTCTTC. Protein sequence: CASTLYNEQFF.

The V and J genes are TRBV7-9 and TRBJ2-7, with 10 bases that match TRBD1. This CDR3 is built from 14 residues. CDR1 and CDR2 from the germline V gene are SEHNR and FQNEAQ (reference sequence). Unmatched junction bases numbered 7, after V lost 5 bases and J lost 6 bases. In DNA, the CDR3 is TGTGCCAGCAGCCCGGGACAGGGGCCTGGCGAGCAGTACTTC. Amino acids: CASSPGQGPGEQYF.

The chain has TRBV2 and TRBJ1-1, with 7 bases fitting TRBD1. CDR3 size: 15 residues. Germline V CDR1 and CDR2: SNHLY, FYNNEI. V dropped 9 bases and J dropped 4; count of bases not matched to a gene: 14. CDR3 nucleotides: TGTGCCAGGAGGGGGCTTTTAGGGAGTTTCACTGAAGCTTTCTTT. This codes for CARRGLLGSFTEAFF.

This clone was observed at least ten times. This chain uses TRBV19 with TRBJ1-5, with D hard to call. V was clipped by 6 bases and J by 2 bases, with 14 bases between them. The CDR3 spans 15 residues. From germline, CDR1 is LNHDA and CDR2 SQIVND (reference sequence). CDR3 in amino acids: CASSQGEVGNQPQHF. The CDR3 nucleotides read TGTGCCAGTAGCCAAGGAGAGGTGGGCAATCAGCCCCAGCATTTT.

This chain joins TRBV11-2 and TRBJ2-3; D may be TRBD2 (6 bases). The germline V gene encodes CDR1 SGHAT and CDR2 FQNNGV. V lost 0 bases to trimming and J lost 0 bases, with 10 bases between them. This CDR3 has 16 residues. This chain's CDR3 is CASSLERRASTDTQYF. The CDR3 DNA reads TGTGCCAGCAGCTTAGAAAGGAGGGCCAGCACAGATACGCAGTATTTT. The full variable domain, with the rest looked up from reference TRBV11-2 and TRBJ2-3, is EAGVAQSPRYKIIEKRQSVAFWCNPISGHATLYWYQQILGQGPKLLIQFQNNGVVDDSQLPKDRFSAERLKGVDSTLKIQPAKLEDSAVYLCASSLERRASTDTQYFGPGTRLTVL.

V and J are TRBV21-1 and TRBJ2-1; the table's TRBD2 call for D was not verified on the DNA. TRBV21-1 is designated a pseudogene. The CDR3 consists of 16 residues. This CDR3 reads CASSTRRGTRNREQFF. In DNA form, the CDR3 reads TGTGCCAGCAGCACCCGGAGGGGCACTAGAAACCGTGAGCAGTTCTTC.

The V gene is TRBV6-1, the J gene TRBJ1-1; a possible D gene is TRBD1 (5 bases). This CDR3 is built from 14 residues. Germline V gene lookup returns CDR1 MNHNS and CDR2 SASEGT. V lost 4 bases, J lost 4 bases, and 13 bases lay in between. The DNA of the CDR3 is TGTGCCAGCAGTGCTTCCGGGGGGTTCACTGAAGCTTTCTTT. It encodes CASSASGGFTEAFF.

The genes are TRBV2 and TRBJ1-6; D possibly corresponds to TRBD1 (5 bases). The CDR3 consists of 14 residues. Germline V lookup: CDR1 SNHLY, CDR2 FYNNEI. The V and J ends lost 5 bases and 6 bases respectively, with 11 bases between them. CDR3 amino acids: CASSTRQTNSPLHF. The CDR3 nucleotides read TGTGCCAGCAGTACTCGACAGACTAATTCACCCCTCCACTTT. The complete variable domain, with remaining parts taken from reference TRBV2 and TRBJ1-6, reads EPEVTQTPSHQVTQMGQEVILRCVPISNHLYFYWYRQILGQKVEFLVSFYNNEISEKSEIFDDQFSVERPDGSNFTLKIRSTKLEDSAMYFCASSTRQTNSPLHFGNGTRLTVT.

J is TRBJ2-5 and V is TRBV2; 9 nucleotides line up with TRBD2. CDR1 and CDR2 (germline): SNHLY, FYNNEI. This CDR3 is built from 14 residues. Trimming took 2 bases from V and 11 from J; bases not matched to a gene: 9. The DNA of the CDR3 is TGTGCCAGCAGTGAATTGCGGGAGGGCCAAAGGCAGTACTTC. As protein: CASSELREGQRQYF.

The chain links TRBV6-6 to TRBJ2-6; possible D gene TRBD1, 6 bases. The length of the CDR3 is 15 residues. Looked up from germline, CDR1 is MNHNY and CDR2 is SVGAGI (reference sequence). Deletions cut 6 bases from V and 0 bases from J, with 9 bases between. This CDR3 reads CASSHRASGANVLTF. For the CDR3, the DNA is TGTGCCAGCAGCCACAGGGCCTCTGGGGCCAACGTCCTGACTTTC.

This clone was seen just once. The V and J genes are TRBV6-6 and TRBJ2-3; D is undetermined. The V gene's germline CDR1 is MNHNY and CDR2 SVGAGI (reference sequence). The CDR3 loop spans 14 amino acids. Deletions cut 0 bases from V and 4 bases from J, with 8 bases between. CDR3 loop: CASSYSGSPDTQYF. In DNA form, the CDR3 reads TGTGCCAGCAGTTACTCGGGGTCCCCAGATACGCAGTATTTT.

The chain uses TRBV5-1 and TRBJ2-5, with D uncertain. Germline loops: CDR1 SGHRS, CDR2 YFSETQ. The length of the CDR3 is 16 residues. V was shortened by 0 bases and J by 5 bases, with 17 bases between the two germline ends. CDR3 protein: CASSLVGLGLWETQYF. The CDR3 nucleotides are TGCGCCAGCAGCTTGGTCGGTTTGGGCCTCTGGGAGACCCAGTACTTC. The full variable domain, in which reference TRBV5-1 and TRBJ2-5 provide the parts outside the CDR3, is KAGVTQTPRYLIKTRGQQVTLSCSPISGHRSVSWYQQTPGQGLQFLFEYFSETQRNKGNFPGRFSGRQFSNSRSEMNVSTLELGDSALYLCASSLVGLGLWETQYFGPGTRLLVL.

This rearrangement joins TRBV5-1 to TRBJ1-1, with D maybe TRBD1 (5 bases). The CDR3 sequence is 15 residues long. The V end lost 0 bases, the J end lost 4 bases, and 13 bases lay between the germline ends. CDR1 is SGHRS and CDR2 is YFSETQ in the germline V gene. CDR3 sequence: CASSLVGGAGTEAFF. In nucleotides, the CDR3 is TGCGCCAGCAGCTTGGTCGGCGGGGCTGGCACTGAAGCTTTCTTT.

The genes are TRBV10-3 and TRBJ1-1, with TRBD1 identical over 9 bases. With 7 bases clipped from V and 3 bases from J, the junction kept 6 bases outside the gene matches. In germline, CDR1 is ENHRY, CDR2 SYGVKD. CDR3 size: 14 residues. CDR3 coding DNA: TGTGCCATCACCCCCCGGACAGGGGACACTGAAGCTTTCTTT. This sequence encodes CAITPRTGDTEAFF.

This chain links TRBV2 with TRBJ2-7; 8 positions agree with TRBD2. The junction had 4 bases not matched to a gene; V was cut back by 6 bases and J by 3 bases. The germline V gene encodes CDR1 SNHLY and CDR2 FYNNEI. The CDR3 is 13 amino acids. The CDR3 loop is CASRSGLDYEQYF. DNA for the CDR3: TGTGCCAGCAGGTCGGGACTAGACTACGAGCAGTACTTC.

The gene calls are TRBV6-5 and TRBJ2-7; D gene unclear. V was shortened by 8 bases and J by 3 bases, with 17 bases between the two germline ends. The CDR3 consists of 14 residues. Germline CDR1 MNHEY, CDR2 SVGAGI. CDR3 residues: CASSSLLAVYEQYF. CDR3 in DNA: TGTGCCAGCTCAAGCCTCCTGGCAGTCTACGAGCAGTACTTC.

The chain has TRBV2 and TRBJ2-5; a possible D gene is TRBD1 (5 bases). CDR1 is SNHLY, CDR2 FYNNEI, per germline. V gave up 2 bases and J gave up 5 bases, with 15 bases separating them. The CDR3 is 15 residues long. The CDR3 region has the DNA TGTGCCAGCAGTGAACTTCTAGGGGAAGGGGAGACCCAGTACTTC. Translating it yields CASSELLGEGETQYF. Variable domain in full (rest from reference TRBV2 and TRBJ2-5): EPEVTQTPSHQVTQMGQEVILRCVPISNHLYFYWYRQILGQKVEFLVSFYNNEISEKSEIFDDQFSVERPDGSNFTLKIRSTKLEDSAMYFCASSELLGEGETQYFGPGTRLLVL.

The gene calls are TRBV15 and TRBJ2-7; 12 bases line up with TRBD2. This CDR3 spans 14 amino acids. V lost 6 bases to trimming and J lost 2 bases; unmatched junction nucleotides: 2. CDR1 LNHNV and CDR2 YYDKDF come from the germline V gene (reference sequence). The CDR3 DNA follows: TGTGCCACCAGAAGGACTAGCGGGGCCTACGAGCAGTACTTC. Its protein product is CATRRTSGAYEQYF.

The chain uses TRBV5-5 and TRBJ1-2, with a weak D call TRBD1 (5 bases). This CDR3 is 17 amino acids long. The germline CDR1 and CDR2 sequences are SGHKS and YYEKEE (reference sequence). V was trimmed by 2 bases and J by 1 base, leaving 18 bases between them. In DNA form, the CDR3 reads TGTGCCAGCAGCTTCACAGGAACGACTTCTCTTAACTATGGCTACACCTTC. Amino acids: CASSFTGTTSLNYGYTF.